A single sample gave rise to the 29 T cell receptor beta chains below, sequenced in a study of T cell responses to AZD1222 COVID-19 vaccine (dated by TCRdb to the early 2020s). The method behind the library was the immunoSEQ multiplex PCR assay. As stored in TCRdb, this immuneACCESS dataset retains in-frame rearrangements with V and J assigned. A fraction of the clones does not appear; measured against another copy, unresolved V genes explain less than half of the discrepancy, and the remainder lacks a known reason. The sample data list roughly 140,000 clones, and about nine tenths of these were observed just once. Of the sample, about 3.3% falls within the top ten clones. In light of the paper, this sample's time point label describes: baseline before first vaccination. In light of the paper, this sample's treatment or condition label describes: meningococcal conjugate vaccine given as trial control.

Here the sequenced sample was peripheral blood, taken on day 0 of MenACWY control vaccination. The receptor set was obtained from an adult in good health.

The chain joins TRBV7-9 to TRBJ1-1; 7 bases map to TRBD1. V was clipped by 2 bases and J by 7 bases; unmatched bases: 7. Germline CDR1 and CDR2: SEHNR and FQNEAQ (reference sequence). The CDR3 is made up of 14 amino acids. In DNA form, the CDR3 reads TGTGCCAGCAGCTTACGCCGAGGGGGCTATGAAGCTTTCTTT. It specifies CASSLRRGGYEAFF.

The count of this clone is one. The J gene is TRBJ1-5, the V gene TRBV10-3; possibly TRBD1 for D (6 bases). V was trimmed by 3 bases and J by 4 bases, leaving 10 bases between them. This CDR3 contains 14 residues. Germline V lookup: CDR1 ENHRY, CDR2 SYGVKD. As DNA, the CDR3 is TGTGCCATCAGTGATTCACAGGGTAATCAGCCCCAGCATTTT. Protein product: CAISDSQGNQPQHF.

V and J are TRBV18 and TRBJ1-5; unclear D gene. Germline V gives CDR1 KGHSH, CDR2 LQKENI. This CDR3 spans 14 amino acids. Trimming cost V 6 bases and J 1 base, with 10 bases left between them. The CDR3 is CASSGIVSNQPQHF. CDR3 nucleotide sequence: TGTGCCAGCTCCGGAATTGTAAGCAATCAGCCCCAGCATTTT.

This clone was counted a single time. This chain connects TRBV9 to TRBJ1-1; 8 nucleotides line up with TRBD1. CDR3 length: 18 amino acids. J was trimmed by 2 bases and V by 4 bases; bases with no gene match: 16. Germline CDR1 is SGDLS and CDR2 is YYNGEE. CDR3 residues: CASSPRTGKPLINTEAFF. The CDR3 DNA follows: TGTGCCAGCAGCCCGAGGACAGGGAAGCCTCTTATAAACACTGAAGCTTTCTTT.

J is TRBJ1-1 and V is TRBV9; D uncertain. The CDR3 extends over 14 amino acids. V lost 1 base and J 6 bases, leaving 13 bases between the germline ends. Germline CDR1 SGDLS, CDR2 YYNGEE. The CDR3 sequence is CASSVLSLAPEAFF. The CDR3 nucleotides read TGTGCCAGCAGCGTATTAAGTTTGGCCCCTGAAGCTTTCTTT.

The genes are TRBV30 and TRBJ2-7, with 7 bases aligning to TRBD1. CDR3 length: 14 residues. The germline V gene has CDR1 GTSNPN and CDR2 SVGIG (reference sequence). The ends lost 4 bases at V and 7 bases at J; junction bases unmatched: 13. Written as DNA, the CDR3 is TGTGCCTGGAATCAAGGACCGACAGGGCAAGAGCAGTACTTC. This translates into CAWNQGPTGQEQYF.

The chain carries TRBV29-1 and TRBJ2-7; 10 bases match TRBD2. Germline loops: CDR1 SQVTM, CDR2 ANQGSEA. The CDR3 runs to 14 residues. V gave up 4 bases and J gave up 0 bases; unmatched junction bases: 3. This CDR3 is CSVASSGSSYEQYF. The CDR3, as DNA: TGCAGCGTTGCGTCTAGCGGGAGCTCCTACGAGCAGTACTTC.

The chain combines TRBV7-2 with TRBJ1-1, with D possibly being TRBD1 (5 bases). CDR1 SGHTA and CDR2 FQGNSA come from the germline V gene. V dropped 1 base and J dropped 8 bases, with 14 bases sitting between them. This CDR3 contains 14 residues. The CDR3 sequence: CASSLEGLWTEAFF. The CDR3 DNA sequence: TGTGCCAGCAGCTTAGAGGGACTCTGGACAGAAGCTTTCTTT.

This rearrangement joins TRBV6-5 to TRBJ1-4, with D unresolved. This CDR3 has 14 residues. V lost 6 bases, J lost 4 bases, and 12 bases lay in between. Germline CDR1 is MNHEY and CDR2 is SVGAGI. CDR3 DNA: TGTGCCAGCAGCCTTCGACGGAATAATGAAAAACTGTTTTTT. This sequence encodes CASSLRRNNEKLFF.

V gene TRBV6-1 combines with J gene TRBJ1-5; 7 nucleotides match TRBD1. The CDR3 loop spans 18 amino acids. Germline V CDR1 and CDR2: MNHNS, SASEGT. J gave up 2 bases and V 2 bases, and 12 bases lay outside the gene matches. The CDR3 loop is CASSEFRVGQSGNQPQHF. CDR3 in DNA: TGTGCCAGCAGTGAATTTAGAGTGGGACAGTCGGGCAATCAGCCCCAGCATTTT.

This rearrangement joins TRBV6-2 or TRBV6-3 to TRBJ1-2; maybe TRBD1 (6 bases). The V end was cut by 2 bases, the J end by 4 bases, with 14 bases between. In germline, CDR1 is MNHEY, CDR2 SVGEGT. CDR3 length: 15 residues. CDR3 sequence (DNA): TGTGCCAGCAGTTACCCCCACGGGGGGCGCTATGGCTACACCTTC. Translated, it gives CASSYPHGGRYGYTF.

The J gene is TRBJ2-4, the V gene TRBV7-2; TRBD1 is a possible D gene (6 bases). Germline CDR1 reads SGHTA; CDR2 reads FQGNSA. The length of the CDR3 is 14 residues. Trimming left V 5 bases short and J 6 bases short, with 14 bases between. CDR3 loop: CASSPISRGNIQYF. The CDR3 region has the DNA TGTGCCAGCAGCCCCATCAGCAGGGGAAACATTCAGTACTTC.

V gene TRBV19 combines with J gene TRBJ1-5; unclear D gene. Deletions cut 3 bases from V and 2 bases from J, with 14 bases between. From germline, CDR1 is LNHDA and CDR2 SQIVND (reference sequence). CDR3 size: 16 residues. The CDR3 loop reads CASSILNRGGNQPQHF. The CDR3 DNA reads TGTGCCAGTAGTATCCTGAATCGCGGGGGCAATCAGCCCCAGCATTTT.

J is TRBJ2-7 and V is TRBV19; D is possibly TRBD1 (6 bases). The CDR3 contains 14 residues. Trimming removed 7 bases at V and 2 bases at J, with 15 bases between. Germline loops: CDR1 LNHDA, CDR2 SQIVND (reference sequence). The CDR3 here is CASIQQGYPYEQYF. The DNA of the CDR3 is TGTGCCAGTATCCAACAGGGATACCCCTACGAGCAGTACTTC.

V and J are TRBV18 and TRBJ2-1, with TRBD2 as a possible D gene (6 bases). Trimming shortened V by 0 bases and J by 1 base, and 16 bases separated the two germline ends. The CDR3 length is 18 residues. The V gene's germline CDR1 is KGHSH and CDR2 LQKENI. This chain's CDR3 is CASSPPEGQRGSYNEQFF. Here the CDR3 DNA reads TGTGCCAGCTCACCACCGGAGGGGCAAAGAGGGTCCTACAATGAGCAGTTCTTC.

The chain has TRBV4-3 and TRBJ2-1; D is ambiguous. Per germline, CDR1 LGHNA and CDR2 YSLEER. The germline V and J ends were trimmed by 1 base and 0 bases, with 7 bases remaining between them. CDR3 length equals 15 residues. The CDR3 bases are TGCGCCAGCAGCCAAGGGACCAGCTCCTACAATGAGCAGTTCTTC. Its translation: CASSQGTSSYNEQFF.

This chain links TRBV14 with TRBJ2-2; 7 bases are a match to TRBD2. Germline-derived CDR1 and CDR2 are SGHDN and FVKESK. Losses at the gene ends were 1 base for V and 1 base for J; bases not matched to a gene: 6. The CDR3 is 17 residues long. CDR3 region: CASSQGVIAGNTGELFF. The CDR3 nucleotides are TGTGCCAGCAGCCAAGGGGTTATAGCGGGGAACACCGGGGAGCTGTTTTTT.

V is TRBV7-8 and J is TRBJ1-4; weak D call: TRBD1 (6 bases). CDR1 SGHVS and CDR2 FQNEAQ come from the germline V gene. The CDR3 runs to 15 residues. Deletions cut 5 bases from V and 5 bases from J, with 15 bases between. CDR3 loop: CASSVNQGWNEKLFF. The CDR3 coding sequence is TGTGCCAGCAGCGTAAACCAGGGGTGGAATGAAAAACTGTTTTTT. The full variable domain, rest sourced from reference TRBV7-8 and TRBJ1-4, is GAGVSQSPRYKVAKRGQDVALRCDPISGHVSLFWYQQALGQGPEFLTYFQNEAQLDKSGLPSDRFFAERPEGSVSTLKIQRTQQEDSAVYLCASSVNQGWNEKLFFGSGTQLSVL.

This chain links TRBV7-3 with TRBJ1-1; D is unresolved. The germline V and J ends were trimmed by 6 bases and 0 bases, with 8 bases remaining between them. This CDR3 is built from 13 residues. CDR1 is SGHTA and CDR2 is FQGTGA in the germline V gene. The chain's CDR3 is CASRDSMNTEAFF. CDR3 sequence (DNA): TGTGCCAGCAGGGATAGTATGAACACTGAAGCTTTCTTT.

This chain links TRBV21-1 with TRBJ1-5. TRBV21-1 corresponds to a pseudogene. The CDR3 is 15 residues long. This chain's CDR3 is CASTPMDRSNQPQHF. The CDR3 DNA sequence: TGTGCCAGCACCCCCATGGACCGGAGCAATCAGCCCCAGCATTTT.

The J gene is TRBJ1-2, the V gene TRBV28; a possible D gene is TRBD1 (6 bases). The germline V and J ends were trimmed by 3 bases and 6 bases, with 14 bases remaining between them. The CDR3 spans 14 residues. The V gene's germline CDR1 is MDHEN and CDR2 SYDVKM. The CDR3 region is CASSLMTGLHGYTF. The CDR3, as DNA: TGTGCCAGCAGTTTGATGACAGGTCTCCATGGCTACACCTTC.

V and J are TRBV18 and TRBJ2-3, with 7 positions matching TRBD1. The junction had 4 bases not matched to a gene; V was cut back by 1 base and J by 0 bases. CDR1 and CDR2 (germline): KGHSH, LQKENI. This CDR3 region has 16 residues. The CDR3, as DNA: TGTGCCAGCTCACCACAGGGGGCATCTAGCACAGATACGCAGTATTTT. Protein sequence: CASSPQGASSTDTQYF.

The chain has TRBV7-9 and TRBJ2-3; D remains unclear. The CDR3 consists of 14 residues. Trimming left V 3 bases short and J 5 bases short, with 12 bases between. The germline V gene has CDR1 SEHNR and CDR2 FQNEAQ (reference sequence). This chain's CDR3 is CASSFANLGDTQYF. The CDR3 nucleotides read TGTGCCAGCAGCTTTGCAAACCTGGGAGATACGCAGTATTTT.

This chain links TRBV28 with TRBJ1-2, with D unclear. Germline V gene lookup returns CDR1 MDHEN and CDR2 SYDVKM. V was pared by 6 bases and J by 4 bases, with 15 bases between. This CDR3 region has 14 residues. CDR3 sequence reads: CASRGGSVGYGYTF. The CDR3 nucleotides are TGTGCCAGCAGGGGTGGCTCGGTGGGCTATGGCTACACCTTC.

The chain joins TRBV6-2 or TRBV6-3 to TRBJ2-7; D perhaps matches TRBD1 (6 bases). Trimming pared 6 bases from V and 8 bases from J, leaving 20 bases between. Per germline, CDR1 MNHEY and CDR2 SVGEGT. CDR3 length: 14 residues. This CDR3 is CASSSANRAAQQYF. The CDR3 nucleotides are TGTGCCAGCAGCTCGGCAAACAGGGCGGCACAGCAGTACTTC.

This chain uses TRBV28 with TRBJ2-7, with D possibly TRBD2 on 5 matching bases. This CDR3 region has 14 residues. Germline CDR1 and CDR2: MDHEN and SYDVKM. V lost 1 base to trimming and J lost 3 bases, with 10 bases between them. This CDR3 is CASSLFGENYEQYF. The CDR3 DNA sequence: TGTGCCAGCAGTTTATTTGGGGAGAACTACGAGCAGTACTTC.

This clone has a handful of counts. The J gene is TRBJ2-2, the V gene TRBV7-9, with D perhaps given as TRBD1 or TRBD2 (5 bases each). There are 17 residues in the CDR3. The germline V gene encodes CDR1 SEHNR and CDR2 FQNEAQ (reference sequence). The V end was cut by 5 bases, the J end by 1 base, with 17 bases between. The CDR3 here is CASSPAMGGGNTGELFF. In nucleotides, the CDR3 is TGTGCCAGCAGCCCCGCAATGGGTGGGGGGAACACCGGGGAGCTGTTTTTT. Together with reference TRBV7-9 and TRBJ2-2, the CDR3 gives the full variable domain: DTGVSQNPRHKITKRGQNVTFRCDPISEHNRLYWYRQTLGQGPEFLTYFQNEAQLEKSRLLSDRFSAERPKGSFSTLEIQRTEQGDSAMYLCASSPAMGGGNTGELFFGEGSRLTVL.

V and J are TRBV7-2 and TRBJ2-5; TRBD1 agrees at 8 bases. The V gene end was trimmed by 5 bases and the J gene end by 2 bases; junction bases not matched to a gene: 7. The V gene's germline CDR1 is SGHTA and CDR2 FQGNSA. This CDR3 region has 15 residues. Here the CDR3 reads CASSQYRTGQETQYF. CDR3 in DNA: TGTGCCAGCAGCCAATACCGGACAGGGCAAGAGACCCAGTACTTC.

The chain couples TRBV27 to TRBJ1-3, with D perhaps matching TRBD1 (6 bases). Germline CDR1 is MNHEY and CDR2 is SMNVEV (reference sequence). The CDR3 is 14 residues long. V was pared by 6 bases and J by 2 bases, with 11 bases between. The CDR3 is CASSPRGAGNTIYF. CDR3 bases: TGTGCCAGCAGCCCAAGGGGGGCTGGAAACACCATATATTTT.